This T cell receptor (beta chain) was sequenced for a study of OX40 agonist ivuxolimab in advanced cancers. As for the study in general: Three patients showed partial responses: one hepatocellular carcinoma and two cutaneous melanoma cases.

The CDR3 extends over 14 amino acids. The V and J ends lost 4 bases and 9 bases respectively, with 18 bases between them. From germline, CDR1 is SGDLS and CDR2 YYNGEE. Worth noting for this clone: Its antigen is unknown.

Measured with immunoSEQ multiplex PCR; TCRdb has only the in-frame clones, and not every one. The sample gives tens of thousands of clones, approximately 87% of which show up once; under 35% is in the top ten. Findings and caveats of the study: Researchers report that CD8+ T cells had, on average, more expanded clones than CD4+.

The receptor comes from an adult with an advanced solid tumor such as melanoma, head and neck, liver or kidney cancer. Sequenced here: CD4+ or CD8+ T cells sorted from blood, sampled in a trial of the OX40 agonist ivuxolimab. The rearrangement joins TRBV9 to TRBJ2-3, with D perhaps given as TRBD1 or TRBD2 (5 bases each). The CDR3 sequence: CASSIRDPSPTQYF. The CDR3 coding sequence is TGTGCCAGCAGCATCCGGGACCCATCCCCCACGCAGTATTTT.